This T cell receptor (beta chain) comes out of a study of cytomegalovirus exposure and HLA in healthy donors. Study outcomes and limitations: TCR association rates varied by HLA locus in a later analysis, with DRB1 highest and HLA-C lowest. A later analysis linked roughly 17,000 TCR beta sequences to HLA alleles at 0.05 false discovery rate. In a later analysis, a missense DCLRE1C variant was linked to TCR beta V- and J-gene trimming.

For this clone: Its antigen is currently unknown.

The CDR3 has 17 amino acids. J was trimmed by 2 bases and V by 3 bases; bases with no gene match: 4. Germline assignment: CDR1 SGHRS and CDR2 YFSETQ. Vbeta (60) and Jbeta (13) primers were used in the PCR. Measured with immunoSEQ multiplex PCR; TCRdb has only the in-frame clones, and not every one. The sample has nearly 110,000 clones; more than 75% are singletons. This rearrangement joins TRBV5-1 to TRBJ2-1; 14 nucleotides align to TRBD2. The origin of this receptor is a young man in good health and CMV-seropositive. Input material: PBMCs. The CDR3 is CASSYGTSGGAYNEQFF. For the CDR3, the DNA is TGCGCCAGCAGCTATGGGACTAGCGGGGGAGCCTACAATGAGCAGTTCTTC. Full variable domain (rest looked up from reference TRBV5-1 and TRBJ2-1): KAGVTQTPRYLIKTRGQQVTLSCSPISGHRSVSWYQQTPGQGLQFLFEYFSETQRNKGNFPGRFSGRQFSNSRSEMNVSTLELGDSALYLCASSYGTSGGAYNEQFFGPGTRLTVL.